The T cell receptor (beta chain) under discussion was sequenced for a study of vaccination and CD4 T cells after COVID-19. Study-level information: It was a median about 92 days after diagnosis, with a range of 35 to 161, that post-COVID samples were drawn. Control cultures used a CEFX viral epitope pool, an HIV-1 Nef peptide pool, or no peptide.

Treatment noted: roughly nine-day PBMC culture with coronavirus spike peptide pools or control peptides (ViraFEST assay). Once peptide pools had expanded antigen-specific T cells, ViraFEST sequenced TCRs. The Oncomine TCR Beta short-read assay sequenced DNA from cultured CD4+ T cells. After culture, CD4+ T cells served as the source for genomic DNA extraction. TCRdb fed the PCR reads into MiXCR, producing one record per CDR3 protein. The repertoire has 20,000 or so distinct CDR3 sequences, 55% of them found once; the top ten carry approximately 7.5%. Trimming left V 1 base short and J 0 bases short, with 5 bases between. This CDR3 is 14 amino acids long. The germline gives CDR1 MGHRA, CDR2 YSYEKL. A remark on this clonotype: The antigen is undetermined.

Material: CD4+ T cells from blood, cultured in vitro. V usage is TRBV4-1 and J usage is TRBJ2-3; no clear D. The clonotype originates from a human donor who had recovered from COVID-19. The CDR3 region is CASSQGLSTDTQYF. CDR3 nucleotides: TGCGCCAGCAGCCAAGGTCTCAGCACAGATACGCAGTATTTT.